This T cell receptor beta chain was documented in a study of T cells in Graves' hyperthyroidism and ophthalmopathy. Whole-study results and caveats: Separating ophthalmopathy from stable hyperthyroidism was achieved by a 13 V-J model.

The investigators amplified TCR beta CDR3 regions from RNA transcripts. The HTBI set primed first-round TCR CDR3 RT-PCR. TCRdb called the multiplex PCR reads again in MiXCR, with one record for every CDR3 protein. The sample lists approximately 420,000 distinct CDR3 sequences; 14% to 15% were seen once. Unmatched junction bases numbered 3, after V lost 3 bases and J lost 2 bases. The CDR3 totals 16 residues. Germline CDR1 is MNHEY and CDR2 is SVGEGT. For this clonotype: Its specificity is not known.

This chain joins TRBV6-2 or TRBV6-3 and TRBJ2-3; TRBD2 aligns across 12 bases. The specimen sequenced was blood. The clonotype was recovered from a woman aged 25 to 45 with Graves' hyperthyroidism. The CDR3 coding sequence is TGTGCCAGCAGTTATGGGACTAGCGGGCACACAGATACGCAGTATTTT. This sequence encodes CASSYGTSGHTDTQYF.